Shown below are 14 T cell receptor beta chains from a single sample sequenced in a study of blood T cell repertoires in COVID-19. Data came from immunoSEQ multiplex PCR; TCRdb stores just in-frame clones and leaves some out. The table has 230,000 or so clones, approximately 86% seen once. Sequencing was performed on PBMCs or T cells enriched from blood (not recorded which). These receptors originate from a woman in her fifties or sixties with acute COVID-19.

The chain carries TRBV5-1 and TRBJ2-1; 10 positions match TRBD1. The CDR3 has 15 residues. V dropped 5 bases and J dropped 2; count of bases not matched to a gene: 4. CDR1 and CDR2 from the germline V gene are SGHRS and YFSETQ. CDR3 in amino acids: CASRPTGGAYNEQFF. The CDR3 DNA is TGCGCCAGCAGACCGACAGGGGGCGCCTACAATGAGCAGTTCTTC. The full variable domain, completed using reference TRBV5-1 and TRBJ2-1, is KAGVTQTPRYLIKTRGQQVTLSCSPISGHRSVSWYQQTPGQGLQFLFEYFSETQRNKGNFPGRFSGRQFSNSRSEMNVSTLELGDSALYLCASRPTGGAYNEQFFGPGTRLTVL.

The J gene is TRBJ1-6, the V gene TRBV5-4; D is perhaps TRBD1 (6 bases). The V gene's germline CDR1 is SGHNT and CDR2 YYREEE (reference sequence). Trimming took off 2 bases at V and 5 bases at J, with 8 bases between the two ends. The CDR3 runs to 14 residues. The CDR3 sequence is CASSLQGHNSPLHF. In DNA, the CDR3 is TGTGCCAGCAGCTTACAGGGTCATAATTCACCCCTCCACTTT.

The chain couples TRBV27 to TRBJ1-2; TRBD1 matches 9 bases. V shed 3 bases and J 1 base; nucleotides not matched to a gene: 6. CDR1 MNHEY and CDR2 SMNVEV come from the germline V gene (reference sequence). The CDR3 totals 16 residues. CDR3 protein: CASSFYTGGLNYGYTF. In DNA, the CDR3 is TGTGCCAGCAGTTTTTATACAGGGGGCCTTAACTATGGCTACACCTTC.

This clone was observed a few times. The genes are TRBV18 and TRBJ1-6; weak D call: TRBD1 (5 bases). This CDR3 has 15 residues. Germline loops: CDR1 KGHSH, CDR2 LQKENI. V lost 6 bases to trimming and J lost 1 base, with 10 bases between them. The CDR3 region has the DNA TGTGCCAGCTCGCCGGGGGAATCCTATAATTCACCCCTCCACTTT. Translation gives CASSPGESYNSPLHF.

This clone has a handful of counts. This rearrangement joins TRBV19 to TRBJ2-1; the match to TRBD2 covers 13 bases. The CDR3 sequence is 13 residues long. The V gene's germline CDR1 is LNHDA and CDR2 SQIVND (reference sequence). J was trimmed by 5 bases and V by 8 bases; bases with no gene match: 0. This chain's CDR3 is CASGTSGNNEQFF. The CDR3 DNA sequence: TGTGCCAGTGGGACTAGCGGGAACAATGAGCAGTTCTTC.

With respect to this clone: The sample contains more than one DNA sequence encoding this CDR3. This chain connects TRBV28 to TRBJ1-1; possible D gene TRBD1, 6 bases. The CDR3 covers 11 residues. Trimming removed 6 bases from V and 8 bases from J, with 10 bases in between. Germline V gene sequence: CDR1 MDHEN, CDR2 SYDVKM. The CDR3 protein is CASSLDREAFF. The CDR3 DNA is TGTGCCAGCAGCCTAGACAGGGAAGCTTTCTTT.

This chain connects TRBV9 to TRBJ2-2; tentatively, D is TRBD1 (6 bases). CDR1 is SGDLS and CDR2 is YYNGEE in the germline V gene. The V end lost 3 bases, the J end lost 3 bases, and 15 bases lay between the germline ends. This CDR3 has 16 residues. The chain's CDR3 is CASSGRGFMYTGELFF. CDR3 bases: TGTGCCAGCAGCGGCAGGGGATTCATGTACACCGGGGAGCTGTTTTTT.

The chain combines TRBV30 with TRBJ1-5; maybe TRBD1 (5 bases). The CDR3 spans 15 residues. The germline V gene encodes CDR1 GTSNPN and CDR2 SVGIG (reference sequence). V lost 3 bases and J 0 bases, leaving 12 bases between the germline ends. CDR3 protein: CAWRGGTASNQPQHF. The CDR3 DNA reads as TGTGCCTGGAGGGGGGGGACCGCTAGCAATCAGCCCCAGCATTTT.

V usage is TRBV2 and J usage is TRBJ1-4, with D perhaps TRBD1 (5 bases). With 6 bases removed from V and 7 bases from J, the gap between germline ends came to 6 bases. The CDR3 totals 11 residues. Germline V gene data show CDR1 as SNHLY and CDR2 as FYNNEI. The CDR3 DNA reads as TGTGCCAGCAGCCAGGGTGAAAAACTGTTTTTT. This codes for CASSQGEKLFF.

The chain uses TRBV9 and TRBJ1-6; D remains unclear. The ends were cut back, 4 bases at V and 2 bases at J, with 28 bases in the middle. The germline gives CDR1 SGDLS, CDR2 YYNGEE. The CDR3 is 21 residues long. CDR3 coding DNA: TGTGCCAGCAGCCCACAACCCGGGTCATTCGGGAAGAATGCCTATAATTCACCCCTCCACTTT. The encoded protein is CASSPQPGSFGKNAYNSPLHF.

As regards this clone: One junction end does not reproduce the germline sequence, and a read error may be involved. CDR3 nucleotide sequence: TGCGCCAGCAGTGAGTCGAACGCGGGTAATCCGCCCCAGCATTTT. Residues: CASSESNAGNPPQHF. The J gene is TRBJ1-5, the V gene TRBV10-2; D is uncertain. CDR1 is WSHSY, CDR2 SAAADI, per germline. This CDR3 contains 15 residues.

The V and J genes are TRBV7-9 and TRBJ2-1; 9 bases line up with TRBD2. The CDR3 consists of 16 residues. CDR1 SEHNR and CDR2 FQNEAQ come from the germline V gene (reference sequence). V shed 5 bases, J shed 6 bases, and the junction held 11 bases outside the gene matches. This CDR3 is CASSVLAGGPLNEQFF. The CDR3 nucleotides are TGTGCCAGCAGCGTCCTGGCGGGAGGGCCGCTCAATGAGCAGTTCTTC. Using reference TRBV7-9 and TRBJ2-1 for the parts outside the CDR3, the full variable domain is DTGVSQNPRHKITKRGQNVTFRCDPISEHNRLYWYRQTLGQGPEFLTYFQNEAQLEKSRLLSDRFSAERPKGSFSTLEIQRTEQGDSAMYLCASSVLAGGPLNEQFFGPGTRLTVL.

The rearrangement joins TRBV6-5 to TRBJ1-1, with 10 positions matching TRBD1. Unmatched junction bases numbered 7, after V lost 7 bases and J lost 5 bases. The length of the CDR3 is 14 residues. CDR1 MNHEY and CDR2 SVGAGI come from the germline V gene. The CDR3 sequence is CASTPRTGGTEAFF. The CDR3 DNA follows: TGTGCCAGCACCCCAAGGACAGGGGGAACTGAAGCTTTCTTT.

This clone was detected only once. This chain uses TRBV4-2 with TRBJ1-2; the match to TRBD1 covers 9 bases. The V and J ends lost 1 base and 7 bases, in that order; junction bases with no gene match: 7. CDR3 length: 15 residues. Per the germline V gene, CDR1 is LGHNA and CDR2 is YNFKEQ. CDR3 DNA: TGTGCCAGCAGCCAAGTGGACAGGGGTCGGCGTGGCTACACCTTC. Its protein product is CASSQVDRGRRGYTF.